The present TCR beta chain was sequenced within a study of shared clonotypes between healthy human individuals. Across the whole study: Each donor had three CD4 naive, three CD4 memory, two CD8 naive and one CD8 memory plate.

This CDR3 comprises 13 residues. V gave up 5 bases and J gave up 6 bases, with 15 bases separating them. Germline CDR1 is SGHKS and CDR2 is YYEKEE (reference sequence). The study's findings and limits: When naive CD4 clonotypes were compared across a few donors, about 4.9% were shared. Tissue TCR repertoires likely differ from these blood-only repertoires.

Produced via immunoSEQ multiplex PCR; TCRdb's table is partial and in-frame only. The sample has some 550,000 clones, approximately 97% seen once. With respect to this clone: Antigen specificity is unknown.

The chain employs TRBV5-5 and TRBJ2-7, with D uncertain. The sequence derives from a woman aged 25 to 45 in good health. What was sequenced was naive CD4+ T cells sorted from blood. Sample subset: CD45RA+ positively selected. This CDR3 is CASSLGQAREQYF. CDR3 nucleotides: TGTGCCAGCAGTTTAGGGCAGGCCCGCGAGCAGTACTTC.